Below are 30 T cell receptor beta chains sequenced from a single sample in a study of long-term antiretroviral therapy in people with HIV (dated by TCRdb to between 2022 and 2023). The immunoSEQ hsTCRB v3.0 assay was used at survey level resolution to sequence the TRB variable region. In TCRdb, the immuneACCESS table is reduced to in-frame sequences with V and J assigned. These tables do not hold every clone; where another copy was compared, an unresolved V gene accounts for under half, and the others remain unexplained. Recorded for this sample are about 22,000 clones; roughly 84% of them occurred a single time. The leading ten clones occupy approximately 5.9% of the sample. Sequenced here: unsorted PBMCs, sampled 0.6 years after starting antiretroviral therapy. These receptors came from a man aged 60 to 69 with HIV.

This clone came up a few times. The chain joins TRBV6-5 to TRBJ2-7, with TRBD2 identical over 10 bases. The trim removed 5 bases at V and 4 bases at J, leaving 8 bases unmatched. Germline V gives CDR1 MNHEY, CDR2 SVGAGI. The CDR3 runs to 15 residues. CDR3 DNA: TGTGCCAGCAGTCCAAAGCCGGGACTAGCGTACGAGCAGTACTTC. The encoded protein is CASSPKPGLAYEQYF.

This chain connects TRBV5-1 to TRBJ2-5; 13 positions match TRBD2. The CDR3 has 14 residues. The junction had 1 base not matched to a gene; V was cut back by 7 bases and J by 1 base. Germline CDR1 SGHRS, CDR2 YFSETQ. The CDR3 DNA reads as TGCGCCAGCGGGACTAGCGGGGCCCAAGAGACCCAGTACTTC. Translating gives CASGTSGAQETQYF. Using reference TRBV5-1 and TRBJ2-5 for the parts outside the CDR3, the full variable domain is KAGVTQTPRYLIKTRGQQVTLSCSPISGHRSVSWYQQTPGQGLQFLFEYFSETQRNKGNFPGRFSGRQFSNSRSEMNVSTLELGDSALYLCASGTSGAQETQYFGPGTRLLVL.

The genes are TRBV11-2 and TRBJ2-2; D unclear. Germline-derived CDR1 and CDR2 are SGHAT and FQNNGV. V lost 5 bases to trimming and J lost 6 bases, with 10 bases between them. This CDR3 comprises 13 residues. CDR3 sequence (DNA): TGTGCCAGCAGCACCAACCCCTCCGGGGAGCTGTTTTTT. Amino acids: CASSTNPSGELFF. The full variable domain, with the rest looked up from reference TRBV11-2 and TRBJ2-2, is EAGVAQSPRYKIIEKRQSVAFWCNPISGHATLYWYQQILGQGPKLLIQFQNNGVVDDSQLPKDRFSAERLKGVDSTLKIQPAKLEDSAVYLCASSTNPSGELFFGEGSRLTVL.

The chain recombines TRBV27 with TRBJ2-2, with D possibly TRBD2 on 5 matching bases. The V end was cut by 5 bases, the J end by 5 bases, with 12 bases between. Germline CDR1 and CDR2: MNHEY and SMNVEV (reference sequence). The CDR3 extends over 14 amino acids. DNA of the CDR3: TGTGCCAGCAGTCTGAGAGAGGGTACCGGGGAGCTGTTTTTT. The encoded protein is CASSLREGTGELFF.

V gene TRBV5-1 combines with J gene TRBJ2-1, with 9 bases matching TRBD1. This CDR3 is 17 amino acids long. The V and J ends lost 2 bases and 8 bases, in that order; junction bases with no gene match: 14. Germline CDR1 is SGHRS and CDR2 is YFSETQ. CDR3 in DNA: TGCGCCAGCAGCTTACTTACAGGGGGCGCTTTTCAGGATGAGCAGTTCTTC. Protein: CASSLLTGGAFQDEQFF.

The chain couples TRBV21-1 to TRBJ2-7; no check of the table's D call, TRBD2, against the DNA was made. TRBV21-1 is deemed a pseudogene. The CDR3 loop spans 15 amino acids. CDR3 region: CASTRLAGGPLEQYF. The CDR3 DNA reads as TGTGCCAGCACCCGCCTGGCGGGAGGTCCCCTCGAGCAGTACTTC.

This chain uses TRBV5-1 with TRBJ1-4, with D possibly TRBD1 on 6 matching bases. The V gene's germline CDR1 is SGHRS and CDR2 YFSETQ. The CDR3 is made up of 14 amino acids. The V and J ends lost 1 base and 2 bases respectively, with 6 bases between them. The CDR3 nucleotides are TGCGCCAGCAGCTTGACAGGGACTAATGAAAAACTGTTTTTT. As protein: CASSLTGTNEKLFF.

CDR3 DNA: TGCAGCGTTCAACGGGACAGGGCCTACAATGAGCAGTTCTTC. Translating gives CSVQRDRAYNEQFF. This chain uses TRBV29-1 with TRBJ2-1; the match to TRBD1 covers 9 bases. Germline values: CDR1 SQVTM, CDR2 ANQGSEA. After removal of 5 bases from V and 2 bases from J, the junction contained 4 bases not matched to a gene. The length of the CDR3 is 14 residues.

This clone has a single count. J is TRBJ1-1 and V is TRBV7-2; D remains unclear. The CDR3 loop spans 13 amino acids. The V end was cut by 4 bases, the J end by 1 base, with 7 bases between. Germline CDR1 is SGHTA and CDR2 is FQGNSA. CDR3 DNA sequence: TGTGCCAGCAGCTACTCGGGGAACACTGAAGCTTTCTTT. Encoded protein: CASSYSGNTEAFF.

V is TRBV19 and J is TRBJ2-3; the match to TRBD1 covers 9 bases. This CDR3 is 16 amino acids long. J was trimmed by 2 bases and V by 3 bases; bases with no gene match: 6. In germline, CDR1 is LNHDA, CDR2 SQIVND (reference sequence). The CDR3 region is CASSIGTGWNTDTQYF. DNA for the CDR3: TGTGCCAGTAGTATCGGGACAGGGTGGAACACAGATACGCAGTATTTT.

The gene calls are TRBV29-1 and TRBJ2-7; D perhaps matches TRBD2 (7 bases). V shed 4 bases and J shed 7 bases, with 14 bases lying between them. In germline, CDR1 is SQVTM, CDR2 ANQGSEA. The length of the CDR3 is 12 residues. CDR3 protein: CSVVWGGREQYF. The CDR3 DNA reads as TGCAGCGTTGTATGGGGGGGCCGAGAGCAGTACTTC.

The J gene is TRBJ2-3, the V gene TRBV18; possible D gene TRBD2, 6 bases. The CDR3 contains 14 residues. Trimming took off 5 bases at V and 3 bases at J, with 12 bases between the two ends. Germline V gives CDR1 KGHSH, CDR2 LQKENI. CDR3 DNA: TGTGCCAGCTCAGGCGGGATGGGGACAGATACGCAGTATTTT. It yields the protein CASSGGMGTDTQYF. The full variable domain, with the rest looked up from reference TRBV18 and TRBJ2-3, is NAGVMQNPRHLVRRRGQEARLRCSPMKGHSHVYWYRQLPEEGLKFMVYLQKENIIDESGMPKERFSAEFPKEGPSILRIQQVVRGDSAAYFCASSGGMGTDTQYFGPGTRLTVL.

This chain uses TRBV9 with TRBJ2-7, with 7 positions matching TRBD1. The CDR3 is 14 residues long. The germline CDR1 and CDR2 sequences are SGDLS and YYNGEE. Losses at the gene ends were 0 bases for V and 5 bases for J; bases not matched to a gene: 5. The CDR3 DNA follows: TGTGCCAGCAGCGTAGACGACAGGGTCCACGAGCAGTACTTC. Protein: CASSVDDRVHEQYF.

The gene calls are TRBV7-9 and TRBJ2-5; D could derive from TRBD1 or TRBD2 (6 bases each). Germline values: CDR1 SEHNR, CDR2 FQNEAQ (reference sequence). This CDR3 has 15 amino acids. With 2 bases removed from V and 4 bases from J, the gap between germline ends came to 14 bases. The CDR3 DNA sequence: TGTGCCAGCAGCTTAATAGAGGGGGGCGGAGAGACCCAGTACTTC. Translation gives CASSLIEGGGETQYF.

The chain carries TRBV7-6 and TRBJ2-5, with D perhaps matching TRBD1 (6 bases). The CDR3 extends over 13 amino acids. Germline CDR1 SGHVS, CDR2 FNYEAQ. Trimming removed 5 bases from V and 2 bases from J, with 9 bases in between. The CDR3 region is CASSKQGQETQYF. The CDR3, as DNA: TGTGCCAGCAGCAAACAGGGACAAGAGACCCAGTACTTC. Combining the CDR3 with reference TRBV7-6 and TRBJ2-5 gives the whole variable domain GAGVSQSPRYKVTKRGQDVALRCDPISGHVSLYWYRQALGQGPEFLTYFNYEAQQDKSGLPNDRFSAERPEGSISTLTIQRTEQRDSAMYRCASSKQGQETQYFGPGTRLLVL.

J is TRBJ1-2 and V is TRBV7-6; 8 bases fit TRBD1. Germline assignment: CDR1 SGHVS and CDR2 FNYEAQ. The CDR3 length is 13 residues. V was clipped by 6 bases and J by 4 bases; unmatched bases: 4. CDR3 protein: CASRPTGGYGYTF. For the CDR3, the DNA is TGTGCCAGCAGACCTACAGGGGGCTATGGCTACACCTTC.

V and J are TRBV2 and TRBJ2-6; TRBD1 matches at 9 bases. Germline values: CDR1 SNHLY, CDR2 FYNNEI. This CDR3 has 16 amino acids. With 5 bases clipped from V and 2 bases from J, the junction kept 4 bases outside the gene matches. The CDR3 sequence: CASSRTGETGANVLTF. The CDR3 nucleotides read TGTGCCAGCAGTCGGACAGGGGAAACTGGGGCCAACGTCCTGACTTTC.

The V and J genes are TRBV7-2 and TRBJ1-6; possible D gene TRBD1, 6 bases. The germline gives CDR1 SGHTA, CDR2 FQGNSA. V was cut by 5 bases and J by 0 bases, with 14 bases left in between. The CDR3 sequence is 17 residues long. The CDR3 nucleotides are TGTGCCAGCAGCCCCGGGGGCGGGAGCTCCTATAATTCACCCCTCCACTTT. Protein product: CASSPGGGSSYNSPLHF.

The rearrangement links TRBV19 to TRBJ1-5; TRBD1 might be the D (5 bases). CDR3 size: 16 residues. Germline V gives CDR1 LNHDA, CDR2 SQIVND (reference sequence). Deletions cut 3 bases from V and 3 bases from J, with 15 bases between. Here the CDR3 DNA reads TGTGCCAGTAGTATTATCGGGGACCGAGACAATCAGCCCCAGCATTTT. This translates into CASSIIGDRDNQPQHF.

CDR3 in amino acids: CASSISETAKRHTQYF. CDR3 in DNA: TGTGCCAGTAGTATATCAGAGACTGCCAAGAGGCATACGCAGTATTTT. The rearrangement links TRBV19 to TRBJ2-3, with D hard to call. Germline V lookup: CDR1 LNHDA, CDR2 SQIVND (reference sequence). The CDR3 has 16 residues. Deletions cut 2 bases from V and 7 bases from J, with 19 bases between.

The chain joins TRBV9 to TRBJ2-2; D gene ambiguous. Germline V gives CDR1 SGDLS, CDR2 YYNGEE. This CDR3 has 15 amino acids. The V end lost 8 bases, the J end lost 0 bases, and 14 bases lay between the germline ends. The CDR3 DNA follows: TGTGCCAGTGGGGTGGCTGGGGCGAACACCGGGGAGCTGTTTTTT. This gives the protein CASGVAGANTGELFF.

This chain connects TRBV27 to TRBJ2-3; maybe TRBD1 (6 bases). V gave up 7 bases and J gave up 7 bases, with 18 bases separating them. Germline assignment: CDR1 MNHEY and CDR2 SMNVEV (reference sequence). This CDR3 is 14 amino acids long. CDR3 nucleotides: TGTGCCAGCACCTTAGGGCGTGGACAGAATACGCAGTATTTT. Translation: CASTLGRGQNTQYF.

The V call is TRBV6-5, the J call TRBJ2-5; 10 bases align to TRBD1. The CDR3 sequence is 15 residues long. After removal of 5 bases from V and 9 bases from J, the junction contained 12 bases not matched to a gene. Germline assignment: CDR1 MNHEY and CDR2 SVGAGI. CDR3 in amino acids: CASSRTGQGVSSQYF. CDR3 in DNA: TGTGCCAGCAGTAGAACCGGACAGGGGGTTTCGTCCCAGTACTTC.

In this sample, this clone turned up a few times. The rearrangement uses TRBV5-4 and TRBJ1-1; TRBD1 might be the D (5 bases). The germline V and J ends were trimmed by 3 bases and 1 base, with 13 bases remaining between them. From germline, CDR1 is SGHNT and CDR2 YYREEE (reference sequence). CDR3 size: 15 residues. CDR3 coding DNA: TGTGCCAGCAGCTGGCGGAGTCAGGGGAACACTGAAGCTTTCTTT. This gives the protein CASSWRSQGNTEAFF. The full variable domain, its missing parts supplied by reference TRBV5-4 and TRBJ1-1, is ETGVTQSPTHLIKTRGQQVTLRCSSQSGHNTVSWYQQALGQGPQFIFQYYREEENGRGNFPPRFSGLQFPNYSSELNVNALELDDSALYLCASSWRSQGNTEAFFGQGTRLTVV.

There are a few counts of this clone. The chain employs TRBV7-6 and TRBJ1-2; perhaps TRBD1 as D (5 bases). V dropped 1 base and J dropped 4 bases, with 13 bases sitting between them. The germline gives CDR1 SGHVS, CDR2 FNYEAQ. This CDR3 spans 15 amino acids. CDR3 bases: TGTGCCAGCAGCTTAGACGGGGGTAGAGGCTATGGCTACACCTTC. Translating it yields CASSLDGGRGYGYTF. Full variable domain (remainder filled in from reference TRBV7-6 and TRBJ1-2): GAGVSQSPRYKVTKRGQDVALRCDPISGHVSLYWYRQALGQGPEFLTYFNYEAQQDKSGLPNDRFSAERPEGSISTLTIQRTEQRDSAMYRCASSLDGGRGYGYTFGSGTRLTVV.

This rearrangement joins TRBV7-9 to TRBJ1-4; 11 bases fit TRBD1. The junction had 6 bases not matched to a gene; V was cut back by 5 bases and J by 7 bases. The CDR3 runs to 15 residues. CDR1 SEHNR and CDR2 FQNEAQ come from the germline V gene (reference sequence). In nucleotides, the CDR3 is TGTGCCAGCAGCCCAATGGGGACAGGGGGTGAAAAACTGTTTTTT. Translated, it gives CASSPMGTGGEKLFF.

The DNA for the CDR3 is TGCGCCAGCAGCCCACAGGGATACGAGCAGTACTTC. This gives the protein CASSPQGYEQYF. The chain has TRBV5-1 and TRBJ2-7, with TRBD1 as a possible D gene (6 bases). Germline V CDR1 and CDR2: SGHRS, YFSETQ. The CDR3 is 12 amino acids. Between the trimmed V and J ends, which lost 4 bases and 4 bases, there was a span of 9 bases.

The rearrangement links TRBV5-1 to TRBJ2-6; possible D gene TRBD1, 6 bases. V gave up 4 bases and J gave up 2 bases, with 10 bases separating them. The V gene's germline CDR1 is SGHRS and CDR2 YFSETQ. The CDR3 has 15 amino acids. The CDR3 is CASSPQGTGANVLTF. The CDR3 region has the DNA TGCGCCAGCAGCCCACAGGGTACTGGGGCCAACGTCCTGACTTTC.

This chain connects TRBV11-2 to TRBJ1-2; possible D gene TRBD1, 5 bases. The ends were cut back, 5 bases at V and 7 bases at J, with 20 bases in the middle. Germline V CDR1 and CDR2: SGHAT, FQNNGV. This CDR3 is built from 15 residues. CDR3 region: CASSHAYGPGGGYTF. As DNA, the CDR3 is TGTGCCAGCAGCCACGCCTACGGGCCGGGGGGTGGCTACACCTTC.

This rearrangement joins TRBV5-5 to TRBJ1-1, with D perhaps matching TRBD1 (5 bases). The CDR3 runs to 16 residues. V was pared by 1 base and J by 3 bases, with 16 bases between. From germline, CDR1 is SGHKS and CDR2 YYEKEE (reference sequence). The CDR3 region is CASSLFGSGRDTEAFF. CDR3 DNA: TGTGCCAGCAGCTTGTTCGGGTCAGGGAGGGACACTGAAGCTTTCTTT.